Listed here are 14 T cell receptor beta chains from one sample, sequenced in a study of T cell changes during pregnancy in multiple sclerosis (dated by TCRdb to the late 2010s). Library method: the immunoSEQ multiplex PCR assay. As stored in TCRdb, this immuneACCESS dataset retains in-frame rearrangements with V and J assigned. A fraction of the clones does not appear; measured against another copy, unresolved V genes explain less than half of the discrepancy, and the remainder lacks a known reason. This sample comprises 90,000 or so clones, roughly nine tenths of them detected only once. Clones ranked in the top ten supply 3.5% to 4% of the sample. Here the sequenced sample was PBMCs, taken in the first trimester of pregnancy. The receptors were gathered from a female donor in good health, serving as a control in a pregnancy study. Some clones in this sample may be carry-over from other donors' samples.

This clone was picked up one time. The chain uses TRBV6-6 and TRBJ2-7, with TRBD1 matching over 8 bases. V trimming: 5 bases; J trimming: 6 bases; junction bases outside the gene matches: 3. Germline CDR1 reads MNHNY; CDR2 reads SVGAGI (reference sequence). The CDR3 is 12 amino acids. The CDR3: CASSPGTGEQYF. In DNA, the CDR3 is TGTGCCAGCAGTCCAGGGACAGGCGAGCAGTACTTC.

The chain recombines TRBV27 with TRBJ2-2; D is unresolved. Looked up from germline, CDR1 is MNHEY and CDR2 is SMNVEV (reference sequence). V was trimmed by 3 bases and J by 1 base, leaving 12 bases between them. The CDR3 consists of 16 residues. The CDR3 sequence is CASSLASERNTGELFF. The CDR3 region has the DNA TGTGCCAGCAGTTTGGCGTCGGAGAGGAACACCGGGGAGCTGTTTTTT.

The chain couples TRBV5-1 to TRBJ2-3, with TRBD2 identical over 8 bases. Germline assignment: CDR1 SGHRS and CDR2 YFSETQ. This CDR3 is 18 amino acids long. The V segment lost 0 bases and the J segment 1 base; nucleotides outside the gene matches: 10. The CDR3 nucleotides are TGCGCCAGCAGCTTGGGGGGCCAAGCGGGGGCCGGCACAGATACGCAGTATTTT. Protein: CASSLGGQAGAGTDTQYF.

The V and J genes are TRBV4-1 and TRBJ2-3; D is possibly TRBD2 (5 bases). Germline V CDR1 and CDR2: MGHRA, YSYEKL. The length of the CDR3 is 17 residues. The V end lost 0 bases, the J end lost 3 bases, and 16 bases lay between the germline ends. In DNA, the CDR3 is TGCGCCAGCAGCCAAGAAGAAAAAGGACTCGCGACAGATACGCAGTATTTT. The encoded protein is CASSQEEKGLATDTQYF.

J is TRBJ1-4 and V is TRBV7-2, with 11 bases that match TRBD1. This CDR3 region has 17 residues. The J segment lost 8 bases and the V segment lost 6 bases, leaving 14 bases of the junction unmatched. Germline loops: CDR1 SGHTA, CDR2 FQGNSA. The CDR3 coding sequence is TGTGCCAGCAGGAGAGGGGACAGGGGGTTCAGTGTGGAAAAACTGTTTTTT. Translated: CASRRGDRGFSVEKLFF.

V is TRBV11-3 and J is TRBJ2-7, with D perhaps matching TRBD1 (6 bases). The V end was cut by 4 bases, the J end by 5 bases, with 9 bases between. The CDR3 spans 12 residues. Germline V gene lookup returns CDR1 SGHNT and CDR2 YENEEA. The CDR3 is CASSWDNNEQYF. The CDR3 DNA follows: TGTGCCAGCAGCTGGGACAATAACGAGCAGTACTTC.

The chain links TRBV4-3 to TRBJ1-3; 7 bases are shared with TRBD1. Looked up from germline, CDR1 is LGHNA and CDR2 is YSLEER. The trim removed 2 bases at V and 0 bases at J, leaving 7 bases unmatched. The CDR3 spans 17 residues. CDR3 bases: TGCGCCAGCAGCCAATCCAGACAGGGCCACTCTGGAAACACCATATATTTT. Its protein product is CASSQSRQGHSGNTIYF.

This sequence joins TRBV7-6 and TRBJ1-4; 7 bases line up with TRBD1. V gave up 4 bases and J gave up 7 bases; unmatched junction bases: 9. Germline values: CDR1 SGHVS, CDR2 FNYEAQ. This CDR3 contains 15 residues. The CDR3 DNA is TGTGCCAGCAGCTCCCTAGGGCAGGGGGGTGAAAAACTGTTTTTT. As protein: CASSSLGQGGEKLFF.

This clone was found a few times. The V gene is TRBV9, the J gene TRBJ2-1; TRBD2 matches at 10 bases. CDR3 length: 15 amino acids. After removal of 2 bases from V and 6 bases from J, the junction contained 5 bases not matched to a gene. In germline, CDR1 is SGDLS, CDR2 YYNGEE. The CDR3 loop is CASSVLIAGGNEQFF. The CDR3, as DNA: TGTGCCAGCAGCGTCCTCATAGCGGGAGGCAATGAGCAGTTCTTC. The full variable domain, with the rest looked up from reference TRBV9 and TRBJ2-1, is DSGVTQTPKHLITATGQRVTLRCSPRSGDLSVYWYQQSLDQGLQFLIQYYNGEERAKGNILERFSAQQFPDLHSELNLSSLELGDSALYFCASSVLIAGGNEQFFGPGTRLTVL.

The chain has TRBV19 and TRBJ1-6; D is uncertain. V gave up 6 bases and J gave up 5 bases, with 17 bases separating them. Per germline, CDR1 LNHDA and CDR2 SQIVND (reference sequence). This CDR3 is 16 amino acids long. CDR3 coding DNA: TGTGCCAGTAGCCCTGAAGTAGGACTGAATAATTCACCCCTCCACTTT. It yields the protein CASSPEVGLNNSPLHF.

This clone was found once. This chain connects TRBV19 to TRBJ1-4; TRBD1 matches 7 bases. The trim removed 6 bases at V and 8 bases at J, leaving 6 bases unmatched. CDR3 length: 13 amino acids. Germline CDR1 and CDR2: LNHDA and SQIVND (reference sequence). CDR3 coding DNA: TGTGCCAGTAGGCGACAGGGTAGAGAAAAACTGTTTTTT. This gives the protein CASRRQGREKLFF.

The CDR3 DNA sequence: TGTGCCAGCAAGCGGGAGAGGCAGGCAGATACGCAGTATTTT. Its translation: CASKRERQADTQYF. This chain joins TRBV2 and TRBJ2-3, with 8 nucleotides matching TRBD2. The V gene end was trimmed by 7 bases and the J gene end by 4 bases; junction bases not matched to a gene: 7. The V gene's germline CDR1 is SNHLY and CDR2 FYNNEI. The CDR3 loop spans 14 amino acids.

The V and J genes are TRBV5-1 and TRBJ1-1; no reliable D call. Trimming shortened V by 2 bases and J by 0 bases, and 11 bases separated the two germline ends. The length of the CDR3 is 15 residues. Per germline, CDR1 SGHRS and CDR2 YFSETQ. CDR3: CASSFGPGMNTEAFF. The CDR3, as DNA: TGCGCCAGCAGCTTTGGCCCGGGGATGAACACTGAAGCTTTCTTT. The full variable domain, in which reference TRBV5-1 and TRBJ1-1 provide the parts outside the CDR3, is KAGVTQTPRYLIKTRGQQVTLSCSPISGHRSVSWYQQTPGQGLQFLFEYFSETQRNKGNFPGRFSGRQFSNSRSEMNVSTLELGDSALYLCASSFGPGMNTEAFFGQGTRLTVV.

This clone has a single count. This chain connects TRBV28 to TRBJ2-1; 12 bases line up with TRBD1. Germline CDR1 MDHEN, CDR2 SYDVKM. CDR3 size: 15 residues. Losses at the gene ends were 3 bases for V and 8 bases for J; bases not matched to a gene: 5. CDR3 protein: CASSLAGQGADEQFF. As DNA, the CDR3 is TGTGCCAGCAGTTTGGCGGGACAGGGGGCTGATGAGCAGTTCTTC.